These T cell receptor beta chains were read from a single sample in a study of cytomegalovirus exposure and HLA in healthy donors. Method: immunoSEQ multiplex PCR; TCRdb's copy keeps in-frame clones and lacks some. The sample contains about 110,000 clones, approximately 89% of which appear only once. The sample comprised PBMCs. All receptors derive from a woman between 18 and 30 years old in good health and CMV-seronegative. CDR3s include the opening cysteine and the closing phenylalanine or tryptophan. Each record gives: V gene, J gene, D gene, clone size, CDR3 DNA, CDR3 protein. The D gene is left open where the match is weak. The listing skips clone size in some rows; elsewhere it reads once, few, many or a size class.

>TRBV7-2|TRBJ2-7|NA|NA
TGTGCCAGCAGCTTAGCTCGGGGGAGCACCAACGAGCAGTACTTC
CASSLARGSTNEQYF
>TRBV5-5|TRBJ2-2|TRBD2|once
TGTGCCAGCAGCCCACCGGGACTAGCAGAGAACACCGGGGAGCTGTTTTTT
CASSPPGLAENTGELFF
>TRBV19|TRBJ1-1|NA|NA
TGTGCCAGTAGTATTGGGCAGGCCTACACTGAAGCTTTCTTT
CASSIGQAYTEAFF
>TRBV10-3|TRBJ1-5|TRBD1|NA
TGTGCCATCAGTGGAGGAGACAGGGGGCCGGGACAGCCCCAGCATTTT
CAISGGDRGPGQPQHF
>TRBV5-1|TRBJ2-5|NA|NA
TGCGCCAGCAGCTTGAGAAGCGGCCTCCAAGAGACCCAGTACTTC
CASSLRSGLQETQYF
>TRBV11-3|TRBJ2-1|TRBD2|once
TGTGCCAGCAGCCTCGAGACTAGCGCCTACAATGAGCAGTTCTTC
CASSLETSAYNEQFF
>TRBV28|TRBJ1-2|NA|NA
TGTGCCAGCAGTTTCGGGGGGCCTAACTATGGCTACACCTTC
CASSFGGPNYGYTF
>TRBV7-2|TRBJ2-7|TRBD2|NA
TGTGCCAGCAGGAAAGCGGGAGGGCCCTACGAGCAGTACTTC
CASRKAGGPYEQYF
>TRBV4-1|TRBJ2-5|TRBD1|NA
TGCGCCAGCAGGCTCCAGGGGGCGTACCAAGAGACCCAGTACTTC
CASRLQGAYQETQYF
>TRBV4-1|TRBJ1-5|TRBD1|once
TGCGCCAGCAGCCCTGGACAGGGGCCTAATCAGCCCCAGCATTTT
CASSPGQGPNQPQHF
>TRBV28|TRBJ2-5|TRBD1|NA
TGTGCCAGCCTCCGACAGGGGGCCGGAGAGACCCAGTACTTC
CASLRQGAGETQYF
>TRBV5-1|TRBJ2-5|NA|NA
TGCGCCAGCAGCCCCAGGGTGGCCGGTGGGGAGACCCAGTACTTC
CASSPRVAGGETQYF
>TRBV7-2|TRBJ2-5|NA|NA
TGTGCCAGCAGCTTAGTAAGTCTAGGCCAAGAGACCCAGTACTTC
CASSLVSLGQETQYF
>TRBV19|TRBJ1-6|NA|NA
TGTGCCAGTAGTATAGAGATGGTCTCGGGTTCACCCCTCCACTTT
CASSIEMVSGSPLHF
>TRBV21-1|TRBJ1-5|NA|NA
TGTGCCAGCAGCAAAGCCCGACAGGGGGCTTGGCAGCCCCAGCATTTT
CASSKARQGAWQPQHF
>TRBV14|TRBJ2-3|NA|NA
TGTGCCAGCAGCTATAGGAACAGGGATGTGTTTTCAGATACGCAGTATTTT
CASSYRNRDVFSDTQYF
>TRBV12-1|TRBJ2-3|NA|NA
TGTGCCAGCAGCCCTACTCCTAGCGGGAGGGCCCCTCCTAGCACAGATACGCAGTATTTT
CASSPTPSGRAPPSTDTQYF
>TRBV27|TRBJ2-1|TRBD2|NA
TGTGCCAGCAGTTTACAAGCGGGACTCTCGAATGAGCAGTTCTTC
CASSLQAGLSNEQFF
>TRBV28|TRBJ2-3|NA|NA
TGTGCCAGCAGTTTTCTCAGAGATACGCAGTATTTT
CASSFLRDTQYF
>TRBV10-2|TRBJ2-5|TRBD2|NA
TGCGCCAGCGGGGGGTTAGCGGGGTGGCAGGAGACCCAGTACTTC
CASGGLAGWQETQYF
>TRBV11-2|TRBJ1-2|NA|NA
TGTGCCAGCAGCTTAAGATTAGTACAGTTTTATGGCTACACCTTC
CASSLRLVQFYGYTF
>TRBV28|TRBJ2-2|NA|NA
TGTGCCAGCACCCCTGTCGGGAACACCGGGGAGCTGTTTTTT
CASTPVGNTGELFF
>TRBV28|TRBJ1-2|TRBD1|NA
TGTGCCAGCAGCTTAACAGGGGAGGATGGCTACACCTTC
CASSLTGEDGYTF
>TRBV5-1|TRBJ1-4|TRBD1|once
TGCGCCAGCAGCTTTAACAGGGGAGGAAGTGAAAAACTGTTTTTT
CASSFNRGGSEKLFF
>TRBV2|TRBJ1-2|TRBD1|once
TGTGCCAGCAGTGCGGGACAGGGAAACGGCTACACCTTC
CASSAGQGNGYTF
>TRBV4-3|TRBJ1-2|NA|NA
TGCGCCAGCAGCCAAGATCGAATGAGGACACCGGAAGGGGGCTACACCTTC
CASSQDRMRTPEGGYTF
>TRBV4-1|TRBJ2-2|TRBD2|NA
TGCGCCAGCAGCCAAGATCCTAGCGGGAGCGGGGCGAACACCGGGGAGCTGTTTTTT
CASSQDPSGSGANTGELFF
>TRBV19|TRBJ1-2|TRBD1|once
TGTGCCAGTAGTGTCGGGACAGGGGCTAACTATGGCTACACCTTC
CASSVGTGANYGYTF
>TRBV15|TRBJ2-6|NA|NA
TGTGCCACCAGCAGAGATCCCACAGGCACCGGGGCCAACGTCCTGACTTTC
CATSRDPTGTGANVLTF
>TRBV11-3|TRBJ2-7|TRBD1|NA
TGTGCCAGCAGCTTGGGCAGGGGGCGATTTTCCGACGAGCAGTACTTC
CASSLGRGRFSDEQYF
>TRBV27|TRBJ2-1|TRBD2|NA
TGTGCCAGCAGTTTCGAGCGGGGCTCCTACAATGAGCAGTTCTTC
CASSFERGSYNEQFF
>TRBV7-2|TRBJ2-3|TRBD2|NA
TGTGCCAGCAGCTTACGTAGCGGGGGCACAGATACGCAGTATTTT
CASSLRSGGTDTQYF
>TRBV5-1|TRBJ2-2|NA|NA
TGCGCCAGCAGCCCCGGGACTGGGACCGGGGAGCTGTTTTTT
CASSPGTGTGELFF